This entry features one TCR beta chain sequence. Its antigen is currently not known. Base qualities are not at hand, and no much larger clone is one base apart. TCRbeta CDR3 regions were amplified from genomic DNA using the immunoSEQ Assay, a bias-controlled multiplex PCR. The source study handled its data this way. The number of nucleated cells in each sample was estimated from the amplification of reference gene primers within the assay. To quantify the absolute abundance of each unique TCRbeta CDR3 rearrangement, sequence reads were collapsed and filtered. For each sample, productive Simpson clonality was calculated as the square root of Simpson's diversity index over productive rearrangements. What TCRdb holds here is the immuneACCESS table cut down to in-frame rearrangements. Part of the clones is not present; checked against another copy, under half of the missing clones reflect an unresolved V gene, and the others are unexplained. V and J calls and clone size are copied from that table; D and trimming were computed from the DNA. The table for this sample lists 250,000 to 350,000 clones; approximately 90% of them were counted only once. The leading ten clones occupy approximately 2% of the sample.

This entry belongs to a study of blood T cell repertoires in COVID-19 (TCRdb year 2020). Study-level background: Recovered participants in ImmuneRACE Cohort 3 were defined as having two consecutive negative NP/OP PCR tests, clearance from a healthcare professional, or resolution of symptoms. Samples from collaborators originated in the United States, Italy and Spain and spanned both the acute and convalescent phases of COVID-19. The prospective study material was composed of cDNA or gDNA derived from T cells, B-cell-depleted T cells, or PBMCs. Subjects who had been exposed to COVID-19, were actively infected with it, or had recovered from it provided the deeply sampled blood TCRbeta repertoires that made up the dataset. A freely available public database, intended as a resource for researchers studying the immune response to SARS-CoV-2, is where the repertoires were released. The samples were drawn from the first 160 participants of the ongoing ImmuneRACE study and from 950 to 1,500 subjects provided by 6 global collaborators. A de-identified subject ID, COVID-19 status, age in years and sex were almost always included in the sample metadata. Where HLA class I and class II types were available, the types were taken from metadata supplied by the sample provider, not from assay-based typing. Results the study describes overall, beyond this receptor: The amount of clinical and demographic metadata varied by source and participant and was provided uncurated.

In the prospective study, participants were roughly 18 to 95 years old, resided in around 25 geographic areas of the United States, and were enrolled through a virtual design. To assign participants to cohorts, the prospective study relied on clinical history that participants themselves reported in a screening survey and a study questionnaire. Each participant in the prospective study had whole blood, serum and a nasopharyngeal or oropharyngeal swab collected by mobile phlebotomists. Prospective study participants could optionally give additional blood draws and questionnaires over an approximately two-month period. Prospective study blood samples were shipped either frozen or at room temperature before DNA extraction. The germline V gene supplies CDR1 SGHTA and CDR2 FQGTGA. V loses 5 bases, J loses 6 bases, and the germline ends lie 22 bases apart. The CDR3 covers 16 residues, taking in both the cysteine and the phenylalanine. The kept DNA is CDR3 alone, 48 bases in frame from the first base.

The source material was PBMCs or T cells enriched from blood (not recorded which). The chain was built from TRBV7-3 and TRBJ1-2; no D gene call is confident. The TCR sequence derives from an older woman in a cohort exposed to, infected with or recovered from COVID-19 (not recorded which). The DNA sequence is TGTGCCAGCAGCCCCCTAAGACATACTGAGCGGAATGGCTACACCTTC. This translates into CASSPLRHTERNGYTF.